The rows below give T cell receptor beta chains drawn from one sample of a study of blood T cell repertoires in COVID-19. TCRdb keeps only in-frame clones here, not all; method: immunoSEQ multiplex PCR. The sample holds some 200,000 clones; about 85% are singletons and the top ten take under 12%. The sample consisted of peripheral blood. These receptors all stem from an elderly woman with COVID-19, enrolled during active disease. Both conserved end residues are part of each CDR3. D genes are given only for firm matches. Not every row has a clone size; where given, it reads once, few, many or a size class.

d_call clone_size j_call v_call cdr3_nt cdr3_aa
- - TRBJ1-1 TRBV28 TGTGCCAGCAGGAGCGGTTACGGCACTGAAGCTTTCTTT CASRSGYGTEAFF
- - TRBJ2-4 TRBV12-2 TGTGCAAGTCGCCCACGGACTCCTCTAGCCAAAAACATTCAGTACTTC CASRPRTPLAKNIQYF
- - TRBJ1-2 TRBV6-5 TGTGCAACTAGAGCTGCGAACTATGGCTACACCTTC CATRAANYGYTF
TRBD1 - TRBJ1-1 TRBV7-3 TGTGCCAGCAGCTTAGGACAGGGGGCAGTAAGATCTGAAGCTTTCTTT CASSLGQGAVRSEAFF
TRBD1 - TRBJ1-6 TRBV5-1 TGCGCCAGCACAACAGGGGGGAATTCACCCCTCCACTTT CASTTGGNSPLHF
- - TRBJ1-1 TRBV28 TGTGCCAGCAGTTCCCCCCACGAATTGGGGGCAAAGGATGAAGCTTTCTTT CASSSPHELGAKDEAFF
TRBD1 - TRBJ1-1 TRBV6-6 TGTGCCAGCAGATCCCAAGGGACAGATAACACTGAAGCTTTCTTT CASRSQGTDNTEAFF
TRBD1 - TRBJ1-5 TRBV18 TGTGCCAGCTCACCTAAGGGACAGGGGAAAGGGAGCAATCAGCCCCAGCATTTT CASSPKGQGKGSNQPQHF
- - TRBJ2-2 TRBV19 TGTGCCAGTAGTATTGGGGGGACCACCGGGGAGCTGTTTTTT CASSIGGTTGELFF
- - TRBJ1-2 TRBV19 TGTGCCAGTAGTATAAGCGGGGCACCGGAAGGCTACACCTTC CASSISGAPEGYTF
- - TRBJ1-1 TRBV3-1/TRBV3-2 TGTGCCAGCAGACGTGAAACAGCGAACACTGAAGCTTTCTTT CASRRETANTEAFF
- - TRBJ1-2 TRBV7-8 TGTGCCAGCAGCTTAGCGGCCAGGGGCAGCTATGGCTACACCTTC CASSLAARGSYGYTF
TRBD1 - TRBJ1-6 TRBV3-1/TRBV3-2 TGTGCCAGCAGTCCACTCCCTGACGGCGACAGGGCACCCCTCCACTTT CASSPLPDGDRAPLHF
TRBD2 - TRBJ2-1 TRBV7-9 TGTGCCAGCAGTTCTAGCGGGGGATACAATGAGCAGTTCTTC CASSSSGGYNEQFF
- - TRBJ1-4 TRBV3-1/TRBV3-2 TGTGCCAGCAGCCAAGATCTTGGGGGGGAAAAACTGTTTTTT CASSQDLGGEKLFF
TRBD2 once TRBJ2-1 TRBV25-1 TGTGCCAGCAGTGAATTTCGGGGGGGCAACAATGAGCAGTTCTTC CASSEFRGGNNEQFF
TRBD2 - TRBJ2-5 TRBV5-6 TGTGCCAGCAGCTACGGACTAGTCAAAGAGACCCAGTACTTC CASSYGLVKETQYF
TRBD1 - TRBJ2-2 TRBV10-3 TGTGCCATCAGTGGACAGGTCCCAAACAGGGGAGCCGGGGAGCTGTTTTTT CAISGQVPNRGAGELFF
- - TRBJ1-2 TRBV5-4 TGTGCCAGCAGCTTGGTAAGCTCTACGGGAGGCTACACCTTC CASSLVSSTGGYTF
- - TRBJ1-6 TRBV12-3/TRBV12-4 TGTGCCAGCAGTTTAGGGACTACTTCACCCCTCCACTTT CASSLGTTSPLHF
TRBD1 few TRBJ2-5 TRBV6-2/TRBV6-3 TGTGCCAGCAGCGGGACAGCCCAAGAGACCCAGTACTTC CASSGTAQETQYF
TRBD1 once TRBJ1-3 TRBV7-9 TGTGCCAGCAGCCCTCAGACAGGGACTGGAAACACCATATATTTT CASSPQTGTGNTIYF
TRBD1 - TRBJ1-5 TRBV6-1 TGTGCCAGCAGCATGGGACAGGGGGGTTCCCAGCCCCAGCATTTT CASSMGQGGSQPQHF
- once TRBJ1-5 TRBV11-2 TGTGCCAGCAGCTTAGTAGAGAACGGGGGGGCGGGTTTTCAGCCCCAGCATTTT CASSLVENGGAGFQPQHF
- - TRBJ1-6 TRBV28 TGTGCCAGCAGTTTCGCCACAGGACCCTTTCACTTT CASSFATGPFHF
- - TRBJ1-1 TRBV5-1 TGCGCCAGCAGCCGGGATGGAAACACTGAAGCTTTCTTT CASSRDGNTEAFF
TRBD2 once TRBJ2-3 TRBV5-1 TGCGCCAGCAGCCTGCCTGGGCGGGGGAACACAGATACGCAGTATTTT CASSLPGRGNTDTQYF
- - TRBJ1-2 TRBV28 TGTGCCAGCAGTTTATACAGGGTGGGCTACACCTTC CASSLYRVGYTF
- - TRBJ1-2 TRBV7-9 TGTGCCAGCAGCTTAGACACAGGGCTAAATGGCTACACCTTC CASSLDTGLNGYTF
TRBD2 - TRBJ2-3 TRBV18 TGTGCCAGCTCACCCGTACGACCGGCTACTAGCGGGGTTTCTAGCACAGATACGCAGTATTTT CASSPVRPATSGVSSTDTQYF
- - TRBJ1-2 TRBV12-3/TRBV12-4 TGTGCCAGCAGTATGTCTGTCTATGGCTACACCTTC CASSMSVYGYTF
TRBD2 - TRBJ2-6 TRBV5-1 TGCGCCAGCAGCTTGGCGGCGGTGGGAGGGTTCTCTGGGGCCAACGTCCTGACTTTC CASSLAAVGGFSGANVLTF
TRBD2 - TRBJ2-7 TRBV7-8 TGTGCCAGCAGCTTAGTCGGGCGGGGGGATTCCTACGAGCAGTACTTC CASSLVGRGDSYEQYF
TRBD1 - TRBJ2-7 TRBV29-1 TGCAGCGTAAACAACAGGGGGCTCTCGGACTACGAGCAGTACTTC CSVNNRGLSDYEQYF
TRBD2 - TRBJ2-3 TRBV7-2 TGTGCCAGCAGCTTAGCGGCTAGCGGAGACGCCACGCAGTATTTT CASSLAASGDATQYF
- - TRBJ1-1 TRBV29-1 TGCAGCGCAACCTCAGGTAGTGGGTTAGCTTTCTTT CSATSGSGLAFF
TRBD1 - TRBJ2-1 TRBV7-2 TGTGCCAGCAGGCCGGCAGGGGGCGTGTACAATGAGCAGTTCTTC CASRPAGGVYNEQFF
- once TRBJ2-1 TRBV6-5 TGTGCCAGCAGTTCGGCAGGCATGGTTTACAATGAGCAGTTCTTC CASSSAGMVYNEQFF
- - TRBJ1-2 TRBV7-9 TGTGCCAGCAGCTCGACGGACAGCTATGGCTACACCTTC CASSSTDSYGYTF
- - TRBJ2-3 TRBV9 TGTGCCAGCAGCGTATCGGGGGTAGATACGCAGTATTTT CASSVSGVDTQYF
- few TRBJ1-2 TRBV14 TGTGCCAGCAGCCAAGTAACGGAGGCCTATGGCTACACCTTC CASSQVTEAYGYTF
TRBD1 - TRBJ1-2 TRBV10-2 TGCGCCAGCAGGATCTCGGGACAGCGAGCTAACTATGGCTACACCTTC CASRISGQRANYGYTF
- - TRBJ1-4 TRBV13 TGTGCCAGCAGCCTAGTGGGCGAAAAACTGTTTTTT CASSLVGEKLFF
TRBD1 - TRBJ2-7 TRBV11-2 TGTGCCAGCAGCGGCCAAGAGACAGGGTATCGCTCCTACTACGAGCAGTACTTC CASSGQETGYRSYYEQYF
TRBD2 - TRBJ2-1 TRBV18 TGTGCCAGCTCACCCTCCGGGGGGGCCTACAATGAGCAGTTCTTC CASSPSGGAYNEQFF
TRBD2 - TRBJ2-1 TRBV7-6 TGTGCCAGCAGCCCCGGGACTAGTCCAAATGAGCAGTTCTTC CASSPGTSPNEQFF
TRBD2 - TRBJ2-7 TRBV7-2 TGTGCCAGCAGCTGGGGACTAGCGGCCCTGGGGATCGAGCAGTACTTC CASSWGLAALGIEQYF
TRBD1 - TRBJ1-1 TRBV29-1 TGCAGCGTTGGCACAGGGGGAGGTGATGCTTTCTTT CSVGTGGGDAFF
- - TRBJ2-4 TRBV7-2 TGTGCCAGCAGCTTAGTAGCCTCGGATAACATTCAGTACTTC CASSLVASDNIQYF
- - TRBJ1-1 TRBV11-2 TGTGCCAGCAGCTCGGTCCAGCGAGGGACTGAAGCTTTCTTT CASSSVQRGTEAFF
- - TRBJ2-5 TRBV27 TGTGCCAGCAGTTTCCTAGCCGCGAAAGAGACCCAGTACTTC CASSFLAAKETQYF
- - TRBJ2-2 TRBV9 TGTGCCAGCAGCTCAAATCCCGGGGGAGCCGGGGAGCTGTTTTTT CASSSNPGGAGELFF
- once TRBJ2-1 TRBV4-1 TGCGCCAGCAGCCAAGGCGGGCCCTACAATGAGCAGTTCTTC CASSQGGPYNEQFF
- - TRBJ1-2 TRBV12-3/TRBV12-4 TGTGCCAGCAGTATACAGGGTGGCAATGGCTACACCTTC CASSIQGGNGYTF
- - TRBJ1-1 TRBV30 TGTGCCTGGAGTGACAGGATTCCAGGTTTCTTT CAWSDRIPGFF